This entry lists 13 T cell receptor beta chains sequenced from one sample in a study of blood T cell repertoires in COVID-19 (dated by TCRdb to 2018 to 2020). Receptors were amplified or captured by the immunoSEQ multiplex PCR assay. Drawn from immuneACCESS, this table holds only the in-frame rearrangements with V and J called that TCRdb kept. Clones are partly lost; checked studies trace under half to an unresolved V gene and leave the rest unexplained. The sample data list 200,000 to 250,000 clones, and approximately 84% of these were observed just once. About 2% of the sample goes to the ten largest clones. Sequences were obtained from peripheral blood. Receptors originate from a woman aged 80 or over with acute or convalescent COVID-19.

The gene calls are TRBV19 and TRBJ1-2; 10 bases match TRBD1. The CDR3 is made up of 17 amino acids. Germline V gives CDR1 LNHDA, CDR2 SQIVND (reference sequence). V was clipped by 5 bases and J by 2 bases; unmatched bases: 11. DNA of the CDR3: TGTGCCAGTAGTTCCAAGGGGGCGGACAGGGGGAACTATGGCTACACCTTC. Its protein product is CASSSKGADRGNYGYTF. The whole variable domain, filled in from reference TRBV19 and TRBJ1-2, reads DGGITQSPKYLFRKEGQNVTLSCEQNLNHDAMYWYRQDPGQGLRLIYYSQIVNDFQKGDIAEGYSVSREKKESFPLTVTSAQKNPTAFYLCASSSKGADRGNYGYTFGSGTRLTVV.

The chain carries TRBV19 and TRBJ2-3; D might be TRBD2 (6 bases). The germline V gene encodes CDR1 LNHDA and CDR2 SQIVND (reference sequence). Trimming shortened V by 5 bases and J by 0 bases, and 15 bases separated the two germline ends. The length of the CDR3 is 16 residues. The CDR3 DNA follows: TGTGCCAGTAGTGATCCCCGGGGGATTAGCACAGATACGCAGTATTTT. Protein product: CASSDPRGISTDTQYF. Full variable domain (outside the CDR3, taken from reference TRBV19 and TRBJ2-3): DGGITQSPKYLFRKEGQNVTLSCEQNLNHDAMYWYRQDPGQGLRLIYYSQIVNDFQKGDIAEGYSVSREKKESFPLTVTSAQKNPTAFYLCASSDPRGISTDTQYFGPGTRLTVL.

The chain is built from TRBV28 and TRBJ1-4; no clear D. The CDR3 contains 13 residues. CDR1 is MDHEN, CDR2 SYDVKM, per germline. Trimming left V 5 bases short and J 7 bases short, with 11 bases between. CDR3 nucleotides: TGTGCCAGCAGTCCCGGACTTTCTGAAAAACTGTTTTTT. Translating it yields CASSPGLSEKLFF.

The rearrangement joins TRBV4-1 to TRBJ2-3; TRBD2 aligns across 9 bases. V lost 1 base to trimming and J lost 4 bases; unmatched junction nucleotides: 3. Germline-derived CDR1 and CDR2 are MGHRA and YSYEKL. The CDR3 is 15 amino acids. The CDR3 protein is CASSQGLAGADTQYF. CDR3 sequence (DNA): TGCGCCAGCAGCCAAGGGTTAGCGGGGGCAGATACGCAGTATTTT.

The chain carries TRBV14 and TRBJ1-6; D gene unclear. CDR1 is SGHDN, CDR2 FVKESK, per germline. The CDR3 totals 14 residues. Trimming left V 2 bases short and J 5 bases short, with 7 bases between. The CDR3 protein is CASSQRGNNSPLHF. As DNA, the CDR3 is TGTGCCAGCAGCCAAAGAGGGAATAATTCACCCCTCCACTTT.

The rearrangement links TRBV2 to TRBJ2-5; D possibly corresponds to TRBD2 (6 bases). The length of the CDR3 is 16 residues. Germline V CDR1 and CDR2: SNHLY, FYNNEI. Trimming took 4 bases from V and 2 from J, leaving 17 bases between them. The chain's CDR3 is CASSGGLPSWQETQYF. The CDR3 DNA sequence: TGTGCCAGCAGTGGGGGACTCCCTTCGTGGCAAGAGACCCAGTACTTC.

Regarding this clone: At one end the junction does not follow the germline gene, possibly because of a read error. Written as DNA, the CDR3 is TGTGCCAGCACTTTAGGAGTTGGTGATTCACCCCTCCACTTT. Translation: CASTLGVGDSPLHF. This chain connects TRBV27 to TRBJ1-6; D is undetermined. The V gene's germline CDR1 is MNHEY and CDR2 SMNVEV (reference sequence). The CDR3 loop spans 14 amino acids.

The chain links TRBV7-3 to TRBJ2-1; D might be TRBD2 (6 bases). Germline V gives CDR1 SGHTA, CDR2 FQGTGA. Trimming shortened V by 1 base and J by 2 bases, and 15 bases separated the two germline ends. The CDR3 length is 17 residues. The DNA for the CDR3 is TGTGCCAGCAGCTTAAGGGCGGCGGGAAGCGCCTACAATGAGCAGTTCTTC. It codes for CASSLRAAGSAYNEQFF. Full variable domain (missing parts from reference TRBV7-3 and TRBJ2-1): GAGVSQTPSNKVTEKGKYVELRCDPISGHTALYWYRQSLGQGPEFLIYFQGTGAADDSGLPNDRFFAVRPEGSVSTLKIQRTERGDSAVYLCASSLRAAGSAYNEQFFGPGTRLTVL.

The chain couples TRBV7-8 to TRBJ1-4; 7 bases are shared with TRBD1. V lost 8 bases and J lost 4; bases outside the gene matches: 10. Germline loops: CDR1 SGHVS, CDR2 FQNEAQ. The CDR3 extends over 15 amino acids. CDR3 in amino acids: CASHKDGTDNEKLFF. The CDR3 DNA reads as TGTGCCAGCCATAAAGATGGGACAGATAATGAAAAACTGTTTTTT.

This chain links TRBV27 with TRBJ2-3, with D maybe TRBD2 (6 bases). Per germline, CDR1 MNHEY and CDR2 SMNVEV (reference sequence). This CDR3 comprises 14 residues. Between the trimmed V and J ends, which lost 6 bases and 1 base, there was a span of 11 bases. CDR3 protein: CASRGGLGTDTQYF. The CDR3 DNA reads as TGTGCCAGCAGGGGGGGATTGGGCACAGATACGCAGTATTTT.

The DNA of the CDR3 is TGTGCCAGCAGCTTGTGGCCCTACGAGCAGTACTTC. Protein sequence: CASSLWPYEQYF. The chain couples TRBV5-6 to TRBJ2-7; the D is unclear. V lost 1 base, J lost 2 bases, and 4 bases lay in between. The germline gives CDR1 SGHDT, CDR2 YYEEEE. The CDR3 is made up of 12 amino acids.

This clone occurred a few times. This chain links TRBV19 with TRBJ1-2, with D perhaps TRBD1 (6 bases). V was cut by 6 bases and J by 1 base, with 18 bases left in between. In germline, CDR1 is LNHDA, CDR2 SQIVND (reference sequence). The CDR3 length is 16 residues. CDR3 protein: CASSQYRTDSNYGYTF. The CDR3 DNA sequence: TGTGCCAGTAGCCAATATCGGACAGATAGTAACTATGGCTACACCTTC. The entire variable domain, with the rest obtained from reference TRBV19 and TRBJ1-2, is as follows: DGGITQSPKYLFRKEGQNVTLSCEQNLNHDAMYWYRQDPGQGLRLIYYSQIVNDFQKGDIAEGYSVSREKKESFPLTVTSAQKNPTAFYLCASSQYRTDSNYGYTFGSGTRLTVV.

This rearrangement joins TRBV7-8 to TRBJ2-5; 8 nucleotides line up with TRBD1. CDR3 length equals 15 residues. Germline trimming cut 4 bases from V and 5 bases from J; bases unmatched to any gene: 9. In germline, CDR1 is SGHVS, CDR2 FQNEAQ. The CDR3 DNA follows: TGTGCCAGCAGCTCCGGACAGGGCCGGCGGGAGACCCAGTACTTC. Amino acid sequence: CASSSGQGRRETQYF.